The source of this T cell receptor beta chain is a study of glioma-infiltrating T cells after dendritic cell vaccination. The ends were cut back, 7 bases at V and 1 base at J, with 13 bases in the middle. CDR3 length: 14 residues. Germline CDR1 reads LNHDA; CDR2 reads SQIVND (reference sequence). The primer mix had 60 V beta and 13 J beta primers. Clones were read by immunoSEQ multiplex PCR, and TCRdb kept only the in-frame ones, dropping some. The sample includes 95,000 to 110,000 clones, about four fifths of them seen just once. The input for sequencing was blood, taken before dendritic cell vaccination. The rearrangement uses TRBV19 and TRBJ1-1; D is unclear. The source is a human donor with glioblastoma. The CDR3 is CASIPPGPNTEAFF. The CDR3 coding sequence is TGTGCCAGTATTCCGCCAGGCCCGAACACTGAAGCTTTCTTT.